One and the same sample provided the 5 T cell receptor beta chains below, sequenced in a study of T cell changes during pregnancy in multiple sclerosis. Clones were read by immunoSEQ multiplex PCR, and TCRdb kept only the in-frame ones, dropping some. The sample lists about 16,000 clones, around 97% occurring once. The sequences come from peripheral blood, collected in the third trimester of pregnancy. These receptor sequences come from a female donor with multiple sclerosis, enrolled in a pregnancy study.

The chain employs TRBV7-8 and TRBJ1-2; TRBD1 might be the D (5 bases). The CDR3 runs to 15 residues. Per germline, CDR1 SGHVS and CDR2 FQNEAQ. Trimming took 4 bases from V and 4 from J, leaving 16 bases between them. The CDR3 DNA sequence: TGTGCCAGCAGCTCCCGCCCGGGGGAGTTCTATGGCTACACCTTC. Residues: CASSSRPGEFYGYTF.

The V gene is TRBV19, the J gene TRBJ2-3, with TRBD1 matching 9 bases. Trimming at V came to 6 bases and at J to 5 bases, leaving 12 bases not matched to a gene. The CDR3 is 16 residues long. CDR1 LNHDA and CDR2 SQIVND come from the germline V gene (reference sequence). The CDR3 DNA sequence: TGTGCCAGTAGCCTTTATCGGGGACAGGGCTTAGATACGCAGTATTTT. Its translation: CASSLYRGQGLDTQYF. The whole variable domain, filled in from reference TRBV19 and TRBJ2-3, reads DGGITQSPKYLFRKEGQNVTLSCEQNLNHDAMYWYRQDPGQGLRLIYYSQIVNDFQKGDIAEGYSVSREKKESFPLTVTSAQKNPTAFYLCASSLYRGQGLDTQYFGPGTRLTVL.

This chain links TRBV11-2 with TRBJ1-5, with TRBD1 identical over 9 bases. V shed 5 bases and J 3 bases; nucleotides not matched to a gene: 5. Per germline, CDR1 SGHAT and CDR2 FQNNGV. This CDR3 is 15 amino acids long. Written as DNA, the CDR3 is TGTGCCAGCAGCCCCGGGACAGGGATCAATCAGCCCCAGCATTTT. Protein sequence: CASSPGTGINQPQHF.

The chain uses TRBV15 and TRBJ2-3; 8 bases match TRBD2. With V trimmed by 3 bases and J by 6 bases, 14 bases remained unmatched. Germline CDR1 reads LNHNV; CDR2 reads YYDKDF (reference sequence). The CDR3 sequence is 17 residues long. Here the CDR3 reads CATSSHIAGRAADTQYF. The DNA of the CDR3 is TGTGCCACCAGCAGTCATATAGCGGGGAGAGCGGCGGATACGCAGTATTTT.

V is TRBV5-1 and J is TRBJ2-2; 9 nucleotides match TRBD1. CDR1 SGHRS and CDR2 YFSETQ come from the germline V gene. The junction had 12 bases not matched to a gene; V was cut back by 0 bases and J by 6 bases. This CDR3 comprises 18 residues. The CDR3 region is CASSLGSGTGLSSGELFF. In DNA form, the CDR3 reads TGCGCCAGCAGCTTGGGTTCCGGGACAGGGCTGTCATCCGGGGAGCTGTTTTTT. Together with reference TRBV5-1 and TRBJ2-2, the CDR3 gives the full variable domain: KAGVTQTPRYLIKTRGQQVTLSCSPISGHRSVSWYQQTPGQGLQFLFEYFSETQRNKGNFPGRFSGRQFSNSRSEMNVSTLELGDSALYLCASSLGSGTGLSSGELFFGEGSRLTVL.